The 21 T cell receptor beta chains in this list originate from one sample, sequenced in a study of lymphopenia after photon versus proton radiotherapy. Repertoires were generated with immunoSEQ multiplex PCR, while TCRdb's copy carries only in-frame clones and drops some. The sample includes about 70,000 clones, over 70% of them seen just once. The sample consisted of peripheral blood, taken from a patient treated with proton-based radiotherapy. The receptors shown here come from a man aged 80 or over with esophageal cancer.

The chain carries TRBV6-5 and TRBJ1-2; D ambiguous. The CDR3 sequence is 15 residues long. Germline V CDR1 and CDR2: MNHEY, SVGAGI. Trimming pared 0 bases from V and 4 bases from J, leaving 12 bases between. The CDR3 loop is CASSYSIAGPYGYTF. CDR3 sequence (DNA): TGTGCCAGCAGTTACTCGATTGCAGGACCCTATGGCTACACCTTC.

This chain joins TRBV2 and TRBJ2-7, with 11 nucleotides matching TRBD2. J lost 5 bases, V lost 6 bases, and 6 bases had no gene match. The length of the CDR3 is 14 residues. Germline CDR1 SNHLY, CDR2 FYNNEI. In DNA form, the CDR3 reads TGTGCCAGCAGAGAGAGACTAGCGGGGAACGAGCAGTACTTC. Amino acid sequence: CASRERLAGNEQYF.

Concerning this clone itself: A junction end diverges from the germline sequence, so it may reflect a read error. The J gene is TRBJ2-7, the V gene TRBV6-1; TRBD1 matches 9 bases. The CDR3 contains 10 residues. Germline assignment: CDR1 MNHNS and CDR2 SASEGT. The CDR3 loop reads CASSYRDRVF. The CDR3 region has the DNA TGTGCCAGCAGTTACCGGGACAGGGTGTTC.

V gene TRBV19 combines with J gene TRBJ2-7; D unresolved. Germline V gene data show CDR1 as LNHDA and CDR2 as SQIVND (reference sequence). The CDR3 contains 15 residues. Trimming stripped 1 base from V and 4 bases from J, with 14 bases between. The CDR3 sequence: CASSIGAIGDYEQYF. As DNA, the CDR3 is TGTGCCAGTAGTATAGGGGCGATAGGAGATTACGAGCAGTACTTC.

The V and J genes are TRBV19 and TRBJ2-3; TRBD2 matches at 11 bases. This CDR3 region has 15 residues. The junction had 3 bases not matched to a gene; V was cut back by 6 bases and J by 1 base. Germline loops: CDR1 LNHDA, CDR2 SQIVND (reference sequence). CDR3 region: CASSLGLAGTDTQYF. CDR3 coding DNA: TGTGCCAGTAGCCTGGGACTAGCGGGCACAGATACGCAGTATTTT.

This chain links TRBV9 with TRBJ2-1, with TRBD2 matching 10 bases. The germline V gene encodes CDR1 SGDLS and CDR2 YYNGEE. With 0 bases clipped from V and 7 bases from J, the junction kept 7 bases outside the gene matches. The CDR3 runs 16 residues. The CDR3 DNA reads as TGTGCCAGCAGCGTAGGAGGTAGCGGGAGGAGAAATGAGCAGTTCTTC. Its protein product is CASSVGGSGRRNEQFF.

The gene calls are TRBV5-4 and TRBJ2-4; 10 nucleotides agree with TRBD2. V dropped 2 bases and J dropped 2; count of bases not matched to a gene: 10. The CDR3 has 18 amino acids. Germline loops: CDR1 SGHNT, CDR2 YYREEE (reference sequence). CDR3 amino acids: CASSFRPSGSRSKNIQYF. The CDR3 DNA reads as TGTGCCAGCAGCTTCAGGCCTAGCGGGAGTCGGTCCAAAAACATTCAGTACTTC.

The chain carries TRBV5-1 and TRBJ1-1; 8 nucleotides match TRBD1. The junction had 9 bases not matched to a gene; V was cut back by 2 bases and J by 0 bases. CDR3 length: 17 residues. Germline V gene lookup returns CDR1 SGHRS and CDR2 YFSETQ. CDR3 DNA sequence: TGCGCCAGCAGCTTTCTTGGGACAGGAGCCATGAACACTGAAGCTTTCTTT. Translation gives CASSFLGTGAMNTEAFF.

The genes are TRBV5-5 and TRBJ2-2, with TRBD2 identical over 11 bases. V lost 3 bases to trimming and J lost 1 base; unmatched junction nucleotides: 14. The CDR3 has 20 residues. Germline CDR1 and CDR2: SGHKS and YYEKEE (reference sequence). In DNA form, the CDR3 reads TGTGCCAGCAGCTCATTGACACCGTTACTAGCGGGAGAGAACACCGGGGAGCTGTTTTTT. Translated: CASSSLTPLLAGENTGELFF.

The chain joins TRBV30 to TRBJ1-2; TRBD1 matches 9 bases. Germline-derived CDR1 and CDR2 are GTSNPN and SVGIG (reference sequence). The CDR3 is 18 residues long. V gave up 5 bases and J gave up 4 bases; unmatched junction bases: 20. The CDR3 spells CAWLGSGTGLIPSYGYTF. In nucleotides, the CDR3 is TGTGCCTGGTTGGGATCCGGGACAGGGTTAATTCCATCCTATGGCTACACCTTC.

The V gene is TRBV19, the J gene TRBJ2-7; the D gene is possibly TRBD1 (6 bases). The germline CDR1 and CDR2 sequences are LNHDA and SQIVND (reference sequence). V was clipped by 0 bases and J by 1 base, with 13 bases between them. This CDR3 is 16 amino acids long. The DNA for the CDR3 is TGTGCCAGTAGTATAGATTCCGGACAGTTTTCCTACGAGCAGTACTTC. Its translation: CASSIDSGQFSYEQYF. The variable domain in full, completed from reference TRBV19 and TRBJ2-7, reads DGGITQSPKYLFRKEGQNVTLSCEQNLNHDAMYWYRQDPGQGLRLIYYSQIVNDFQKGDIAEGYSVSREKKESFPLTVTSAQKNPTAFYLCASSIDSGQFSYEQYFGPGTRLTVT.

The V gene is TRBV5-1, the J gene TRBJ1-2; no firm D call. This CDR3 has 16 residues. CDR1 and CDR2 from the germline V gene are SGHRS and YFSETQ. Trimming took off 0 bases at V and 4 bases at J, with 16 bases between the two ends. The CDR3 coding sequence is TGCGCCAGCAGCTTGGGAGGTGGAGAACAGACCTATGGCTACACCTTC. Translated, it gives CASSLGGGEQTYGYTF.

About this clone itself: Mismatch with germline at one junction end may stem from a read error. The rearrangement links TRBV4-3 to TRBJ1-4; the D gene is possibly TRBD1 (5 bases). Per the germline V gene, CDR1 is LGHNA and CDR2 is YSLEER. This CDR3 contains 11 residues. CDR3: CASSQEGHLTF. In DNA form, the CDR3 reads TGCGCCAGCAGCCAAGAAGGACACCTCACTTTT.

The genes are TRBV10-3 and TRBJ1-3, with D maybe TRBD1 (5 bases). The V end lost 0 bases, the J end lost 3 bases, and 12 bases lay between the germline ends. The germline V gene encodes CDR1 ENHRY and CDR2 SYGVKD. This CDR3 contains 16 residues. This chain's CDR3 is CAISESTVSFGNTIYF. Here the CDR3 DNA reads TGTGCCATCAGTGAGTCGACAGTAAGCTTTGGAAACACCATATATTTT.

This clone is a singleton in its sample. V and J are TRBV30 and TRBJ1-2, with TRBD1 as a possible D gene (5 bases). Trimming took 2 bases from V and 2 from J, leaving 9 bases between them. Germline CDR1 is GTSNPN and CDR2 is SVGIG (reference sequence). The CDR3 is 13 residues long. This CDR3 is CAWSPGGNYGYTF. CDR3 bases: TGTGCCTGGAGTCCGGGGGGAAACTATGGCTACACCTTC.

The rearrangement links TRBV6-6 to TRBJ1-1; tentative D call: TRBD1 (6 bases). This CDR3 is built from 16 residues. The V end was cut by 6 bases, the J end by 1 base, with 18 bases between. CDR1 MNHNY and CDR2 SVGAGI come from the germline V gene (reference sequence). The CDR3 reads CASRPRGAGGNTEAFF. CDR3 nucleotide sequence: TGTGCCAGCAGGCCCCGGGGGGCGGGAGGGAACACTGAAGCTTTCTTT.

The chain carries TRBV6-5 and TRBJ1-2, with D possibly matching TRBD1 (6 bases). The CDR3 runs 13 residues. Trimming stripped 5 bases from V and 5 bases from J, with 12 bases between. Germline V CDR1 and CDR2: MNHEY, SVGAGI. The CDR3 protein is CASSPTGNYGYTF. CDR3 coding DNA: TGTGCCAGCAGTCCTACAGGGAATTATGGCTACACCTTC.

This chain links TRBV11-3 with TRBJ2-1; 7 nucleotides align to TRBD2. Trimming cost V 1 base and J 3 bases; bases outside gene matches: 3. This CDR3 has 15 amino acids. CDR1 and CDR2 from the germline V gene are SGHNT and YENEEA. The CDR3 protein is CASSLGGGNYNEQFF. CDR3 bases: TGTGCCAGCAGCTTAGGGGGGGGAAACTACAATGAGCAGTTCTTC. Together with reference TRBV11-3 and TRBJ2-1, the CDR3 gives the full variable domain: EAGVVQSPRYKIIEKKQPVAFWCNPISGHNTLYWYLQNLGQGPELLIRYENEEAVDDSQLPKDRFSAERLKGVDSTLKIQPAELGDSAVYLCASSLGGGNYNEQFFGPGTRLTVL.

This chain links TRBV19 with TRBJ2-5, with 8 bases that match TRBD1. Unmatched junction bases numbered 4, after V lost 5 bases and J lost 5 bases. CDR3 size: 13 residues. Germline V lookup: CDR1 LNHDA, CDR2 SQIVND (reference sequence). CDR3 DNA sequence: TGTGCCAGTAGTGCCTACAGGGGGGAGACCCAGTACTTC. Its translation is CASSAYRGETQYF.

This chain joins TRBV28 and TRBJ2-7, with 9 bases matching TRBD1. CDR1 and CDR2 (germline): MDHEN, SYDVKM. This CDR3 has 15 residues. J was trimmed by 4 bases and V by 6 bases; bases with no gene match: 10. This chain's CDR3 is CASSAPGTGSYEQYF. For the CDR3, the DNA is TGTGCCAGCAGCGCCCCGGGGACAGGGAGTTACGAGCAGTACTTC.

The rearrangement joins TRBV21-1 to TRBJ1-4; the table's D call, TRBD1, was not checked against the DNA. TRBV21-1 represents a pseudogene. The CDR3 is 16 residues long. This CDR3 is CASSKAPSRGREKLFF. As DNA, the CDR3 is TGTGCCAGCAGCAAAGCTCCCAGCAGGGGCCGGGAAAAACTGTTTTTT.